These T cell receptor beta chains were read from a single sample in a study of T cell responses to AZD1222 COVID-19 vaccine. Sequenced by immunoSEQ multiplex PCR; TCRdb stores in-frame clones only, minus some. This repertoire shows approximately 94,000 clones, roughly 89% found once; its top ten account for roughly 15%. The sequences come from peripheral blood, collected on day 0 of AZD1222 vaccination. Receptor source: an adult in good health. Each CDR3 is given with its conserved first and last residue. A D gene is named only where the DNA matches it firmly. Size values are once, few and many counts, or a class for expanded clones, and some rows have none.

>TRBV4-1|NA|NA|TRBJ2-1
TGCGCCAGCAGCCAGGACAGATCTGACAATGAGCAGTTCTTC
CASSQDRSDNEQFF
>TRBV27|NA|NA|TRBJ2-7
TGTGCCAGCAGTTTAATTCTCCGGACAGATTCTCAGGACGAGCAGTACTTC
CASSLILRTDSQDEQYF
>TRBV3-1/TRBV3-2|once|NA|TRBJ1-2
TGTGCCAGCAGCTGGGGCAGGGACCTATATGGCTACACCTTC
CASSWGRDLYGYTF
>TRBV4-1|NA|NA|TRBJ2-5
TGCGCCAGCAGCCAAGTTGGGGTTCGAGAGACCCAGTACTTC
CASSQVGVRETQYF
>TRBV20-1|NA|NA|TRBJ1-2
TGCAGTGCTTATAACTATGGCTACACCTTC
CSAYNYGYTF
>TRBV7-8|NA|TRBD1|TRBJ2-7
TGTGCCAGCAGCCCAAGACAGGGGGTTATAAGCTCCTACGAGCAGTACTTC
CASSPRQGVISSYEQYF
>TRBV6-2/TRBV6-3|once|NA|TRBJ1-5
TGTGCCAGCAGTTCCGAAAAGAGGCTGGGCAATCAGCCCCAGCATTTT
CASSSEKRLGNQPQHF
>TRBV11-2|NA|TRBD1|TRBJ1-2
TGTGCCAGCAGCCCAACAGGGGATGGCTACACCTTC
CASSPTGDGYTF
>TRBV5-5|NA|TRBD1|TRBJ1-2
TGTGCCAGCAGCCGACCGGGACAGGAGAACTATGGCTACACCTTC
CASSRPGQENYGYTF
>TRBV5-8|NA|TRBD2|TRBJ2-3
TGTGCCAGCAGCTTGAGCGGGGGGGGCGCAGATACGCAGTATTTT
CASSLSGGGADTQYF
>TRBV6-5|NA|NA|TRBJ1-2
TGTGCCAGCAGTTACACTAGTTATAATGGCTACACCTTC
CASSYTSYNGYTF
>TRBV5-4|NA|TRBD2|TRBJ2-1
TGTGCCAGCAGCTTCCTTAGCGGGGACAATGAGCAGTTCTTC
CASSFLSGDNEQFF
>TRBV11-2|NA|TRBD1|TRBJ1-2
TGTGCCAGCACCTCCGAGGGTGACAGGGGGTATTTAAACTATGGCTACACCTTC
CASTSEGDRGYLNYGYTF
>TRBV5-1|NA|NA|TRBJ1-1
TGCGCCAGCAGCTTGGGGCAGTCTTACACTGAAGCTTTCTTT
CASSLGQSYTEAFF
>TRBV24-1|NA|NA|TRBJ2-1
TGTGCCACCAGTCCTTCCAACGTTAGAGGGGCCCCGGGAAACAATGAGCAGTTCTTC
CATSPSNVRGAPGNNEQFF
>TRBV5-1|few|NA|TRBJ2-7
TGCGCCAGCAGCTCCGCCTACGAGCAGTACTTC
CASSSAYEQYF
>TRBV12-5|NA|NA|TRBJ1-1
TGTGCTAGTGGTTTGGTACTAACAGGCCTGAACACTGAAGCTTTCTTT
CASGLVLTGLNTEAFF
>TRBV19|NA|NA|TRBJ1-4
TGTGCCAATAGTATGATGAGGGAAGAAAAACTGTTTTTT
CANSMMREEKLFF
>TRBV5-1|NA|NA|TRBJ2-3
TGCGCCAGCAGCTTAGGGACTGTCTTAGATACGCAGTATTTT
CASSLGTVLDTQYF
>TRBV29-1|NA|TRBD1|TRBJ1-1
TGCAGCGTTGCTCGGGAATCAAGGGACAGTGAAGCTTTCTTT
CSVARESRDSEAFF